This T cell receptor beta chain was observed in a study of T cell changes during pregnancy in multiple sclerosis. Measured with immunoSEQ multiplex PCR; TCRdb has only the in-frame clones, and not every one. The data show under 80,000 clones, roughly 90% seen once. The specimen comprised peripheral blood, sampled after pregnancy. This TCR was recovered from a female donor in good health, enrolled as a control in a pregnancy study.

The CDR3 spells CASSLGTAQEYGYTF. The CDR3, as DNA: TGCGCCAGCAGTCTAGGGACAGCCCAGGAGTATGGCTACACCTTC. The chain couples TRBV4-1 to TRBJ1-2, with 7 positions matching TRBD1. Germline assignment: CDR1 MGHRA and CDR2 YSYEKL. The CDR3 has 15 residues. J lost 5 bases, V lost 6 bases, and 12 bases had no gene match.